The rows below give T cell receptor beta chains drawn from one sample of a study of CD8+CD57+ T cells in acquired aplastic anemia. TCRdb processed the reads anew with MiXCR; each CDR3 protein has one entry. The sample records about 160,000 distinct CDR3 sequences, 48% being singletons. Sequenced: sorted CD4+, CD8+, or CD8+CD57+ T cells (not recorded which) from PBMCs. The receptor source for this set is a human donor with aplastic anemia. Each CDR3 is given with its conserved first and last residue. D genes are given only for firm matches. Not every row has a clone size; where given, it reads once, few, many or a size class.

j_gene	abundance	v_gene	d_gene	CDR3aa	CDR3nt
TRBJ1-1	few	TRBV11-2	TRBD1	CASSPWGQGVFGNTEAFF	TGTGCCAGCAGCCCGTGGGGACAGGGGGTTTTCGGGAACACTGAAGCTTTCTTT
TRBJ2-7	.	TRBV2	TRBD2	CASSSGLAGGPHGSYEQYF	TGTGCCAGCAGTTCCGGTCTAGCGGGAGGGCCCCACGGCTCCTACGAGCAGTACTTC
TRBJ2-1	.	TRBV6-1	TRBD2	CASQAGGPYEQFF	TGTGCCAGCCAAGCGGGAGGGCCATATGAGCAGTTCTTC
TRBJ2-6	.	TRBV9	.	CASSVGGRGANVLTF	TGTGCCAGCAGCGTAGGTGGGCGTGGGGCCAACGTCCTGACTTTC
TRBJ1-5	.	TRBV10-3	.	CAISGSVGNQPQHF	TGTGCCATCAGTGGGTCCGTGGGCAACCAGCCCCAGCATTTT
TRBJ2-7	many	TRBV7-9	.	CASSLTGVDYEQYF	TGTGCCAGCAGCTTGACGGGAGTGGACTACGAGCAGTACTTC
TRBJ2-5	few	TRBV7-7	TRBD2	CASSLGLAGDQETQYF	TGTGCTAGCAGCTTAGGGCTAGCGGGAGACCAAGAGACCCAGTACTTC
TRBJ1-6	once	TRBV27	.	CASSFERLWSPLHF	TGTGCCAGCAGTTTCGAAAGGCTATGGTCACCCCTCCACTTT
TRBJ2-1	.	TRBV24-1	.	CATSDSGATSYNEQFF	TGTGCCACCAGTGATTCAGGGGCGACCTCCTACAATGAGCAGTTCTTC
TRBJ2-1	few	TRBV29-1	TRBD1	CSVVPGVGQGYNEQFF	TGCAGCGTTGTCCCGGGGGTGGGACAGGGATACAATGAGCAGTTCTTC
TRBJ2-7	.	TRBV15	.	CATSGRQALTYEQYF	TGTGCCACCAGCGGGAGACAGGCCCTAACCTACGAGCAGTACTTC
TRBJ1-5	many	TRBV6-5	TRBD1	CASSSDRELGQPQHF	TGTGCCAGCAGTTCGGACAGGGAGTTGGGTCAGCCCCAGCATTTT
TRBJ1-3	many	TRBV19	TRBD1	CAPRTGADTIYF	TGTGCCCCCCGGACAGGGGCGGACACCATATATTTT
TRBJ2-7	many	TRBV30	.	CASTGQDDYEQYF	TGTGCCTCGACCGGGCAGGATGACTACGAGCAGTACTTC
TRBJ2-7	many	TRBV13	TRBD2	CASSSTSGLPYEQYF	TGTGCCAGCAGCTCGACTAGCGGCCTCCCCTACGAGCAGTACTTC
TRBJ2-2	once	TRBV7-6	TRBD2	CASSLGSGGYTGELFF	TGTGCCAGCAGCTTAGGTAGCGGGGGATACACCGGGGAGCTGTTTTTT
TRBJ2-6	many	TRBV7-6	TRBD1	CASTTSTGAGANVLTF	TGTGCCAGCACCACATCAACAGGGGCTGGGGCCAACGTCCTGACTTTC
TRBJ2-5	.	TRBV10-1	.	CASSDRGASQETQYF	TGCGCCAGCAGTGATCGGGGGGCTTCACAAGAGACCCAGTACTTC
TRBJ2-1	many	TRBV9	TRBD2	CASSGEGTSNEQFF	TGTGCCAGCAGCGGGGAAGGGACTAGCAATGAGCAGTTCTTC
TRBJ1-2	.	TRBV27	TRBD1	CASRSGTVYGYTF	TGTGCCAGCAGGAGCGGGACAGTCTATGGCTACACCTTC
TRBJ2-7	.	TRBV5-1	.	CASTPGGFEEQYF	TGCGCCAGCACCCCAGGGGGGTTTGAGGAGCAGTACTTC
TRBJ2-3	.	TRBV4-2	.	CASSPGEKDTQYF	TGTGCCAGCAGCCCGGGAGAAAAAGATACGCAGTATTTT
TRBJ1-2	.	TRBV11-1	TRBD1	CASRKGTGVPLGGYTF	TGTGCCAGCCGCAAGGGGACAGGGGTTCCTCTTGGTGGCTACACCTTC
TRBJ2-1	many	TRBV5-5	.	CASSSHSSYNEQFF	TGTGCCAGCAGCTCTCACAGTTCCTACAATGAGCAGTTCTTC
TRBJ2-1	.	TRBV29-1	.	CSVKGVVRYEQFF	TGCAGCGTTAAAGGGGTAGTGCGGTATGAGCAGTTCTTC
TRBJ2-7	few	TRBV10-3	.	CATERGTSYEQYF	TGTGCCACCGAACGCGGGACCTCCTACGAGCAGTACTTC
TRBJ2-7	few	TRBV20-1	TRBD1	CSARGTGRGEQYF	TGCAGTGCTCGCGGGACAGGGCGAGGCGAGCAGTACTTC
TRBJ2-7	many	TRBV6-5	TRBD1	CASSHDRGSYEQYF	TGTGCCAGCAGTCACGACAGGGGGAGCTACGAGCAGTACTTC
TRBJ1-2	.	TRBV28	TRBD1	CASSQGQGNYGYTF	TGTGCCAGCAGCCAAGGACAGGGCAACTATGGCTACACCTTC
TRBJ2-7	.	TRBV10-3	.	CAISELQGANSNEQYF	TGTGCCATCAGTGAGTTACAGGGTGCGAATTCTAACGAGCAGTACTTC
TRBJ2-1	many	TRBV2	.	CASSLPQAGVHNEQFF	TGTGCCAGCAGTTTGCCCCAGGCTGGGGTCCACAATGAGCAGTTCTTC
TRBJ2-5	many	TRBV7-7	TRBD2	CASSLASASGHQETQYF	TGTGCTAGCAGCTTAGCGTCGGCTAGCGGACACCAAGAGACCCAGTACTTC
TRBJ2-1	few	TRBV2	TRBD2	CASSTGGDNEQFF	TGTGCCAGCAGCACGGGGGGGGACAATGAGCAGTTCTTC
TRBJ2-7	.	TRBV7-2	.	CASSLGLFTYERYF	TGTGCCAGCAGCTTAGGTCTCTTCACCTACGAGCGGTACTTC
TRBJ2-3	many	TRBV15	TRBD2	CATSRGWAIAGASTDTQYF	TGTGCCACCAGCAGAGGATGGGCGATAGCGGGAGCGAGCACAGATACGCAGTATTTT
TRBJ2-7	many	TRBV9	TRBD1	CASSVGGQGALYEQYF	TGTGCCAGCAGCGTAGGGGGACAGGGGGCATTGTACGAGCAGTACTTC
TRBJ2-2	.	TRBV7-9	TRBD1	CASRSGDSNTGELFF	TGTGCCAGCAGGTCAGGGGACAGTAATACCGGGGAGCTGTTTTTT
TRBJ2-7	few	TRBV11-2	TRBD1	CASSPRWGTGHYEQYF	TGTGCCAGCAGCCCGAGGTGGGGGACAGGGCACTACGAGCAGTACTTC
TRBJ2-1	.	TRBV20-1	.	CSARDPWEGAHEQFF	TGCAGTGCTAGAGATCCCTGGGAGGGGGCCCATGAGCAGTTCTTC
TRBJ2-3	.	TRBV24-1	TRBD1	CATSDFDREYTDTQYF	TGTGCCACCAGTGATTTTGACAGGGAATACACAGATACGCAGTATTTT
TRBJ2-7	.	TRBV2	.	CASKAAYEQYF	TGTGCCAGCAAGGCTGCCTACGAGCAGTACTTC
TRBJ1-1	.	TRBV19	.	CASSTRDGEAFF	TGTGCCAGTAGTACCAGGGACGGCGAAGCTTTCTTT
TRBJ2-1	.	TRBV7-8	.	CASSLVNSNEQFF	TGTGCCAGCAGCTTAGTCAACAGCAATGAGCAGTTCTTC
TRBJ2-7	many	TRBV14	TRBD1	CASSQWDSYEQYF	TGTGCCAGCAGCCAATGGGACAGCTACGAGCAGTACTTC
TRBJ2-2	many	TRBV11-3	.	CASSFWTANTGELFF	TGTGCCAGCAGCTTCTGGACAGCGAACACCGGGGAGCTGTTTTTT
TRBJ2-1	.	TRBV5-1	TRBD2	CASSLTSGGPNEQFF	TGCGCCAGCAGCTTGACTAGCGGGGGGCCCAATGAGCAGTTCTTC
TRBJ2-7	.	TRBV27	TRBD1	CASSYLWTGGYEQYF	TGTGCCAGCAGTTACCTCTGGACAGGGGGCTACGAGCAGTACTTC
TRBJ2-5	.	TRBV4-1	TRBD1	CASGSDWGQKETQYF	TGCGCCAGCGGGTCGGATTGGGGACAGAAAGAGACCCAGTACTTC
TRBJ2-1	many	TRBV6-5	TRBD2	CASSWTSGNEQFF	TGTGCCAGCAGTTGGACTAGCGGCAATGAGCAGTTCTTC
TRBJ1-1	.	TRBV27	.	CASSFRENTEAFF	TGTGCCAGCAGTTTCAGAGAGAACACTGAAGCTTTCTTT
TRBJ2-1	.	TRBV15	.	CATSSIRGSSEQLF	TGTGCCACCAGCTCGATTCGGGGGAGCAGTGAGCAGCTCTTC
TRBJ1-2	few	TRBV7-9	.	CASSITGSGYTF	TGTGCCAGCAGCATCACAGGGAGCGGCTACACCTTC
TRBJ2-1	many	TRBV29-1	TRBD2	CSVELREESYNEQFF	TGCAGCGTTGAACTGCGGGAGGAGTCCTACAATGAGCAGTTCTTC
TRBJ1-6	.	TRBV15	.	CATRGGLGNSPLHF	TGTGCCACCAGGGGGGGTCTAGGAAATTCACCCCTCCACTTT